The rows below give T cell receptor beta chains drawn from one sample of a study of T cell repertoires in cytomegalovirus infection. TCRdb re-derived calls from the reads in MiXCR, one entry per CDR3 protein. The data contain around 440,000 distinct CDR3 sequences, approximately 11% of them singletons. The sequenced sample consisted of PBMCs. The receptors stem from a human donor in good health (CMV status not recorded). Some clones in this sample may be carry-over from other donors' samples. Each CDR3 is given with its conserved first and last residue. The D gene is left open where the match is weak. Some rows have no size entry. The others give once, few or many, or a class for an expanded clone.

clone size	D gene	J gene	V gene	CDR3 length	CDR3 DNA	CDR3 protein
few	TRBD2	TRBJ2-1	TRBV18	14	TGTGCCAGCTCACCCCACCGGGAGGCCCATGAGCAGTTCTTC	CASSPHREAHEQFF
many	TRBD1	TRBJ2-4	TRBV7-2	15	TGTGCCAGCAGCCCCACGACAGGGTCCGGAAACATTCAGTACTTC	CASSPTTGSGNIQYF
many	TRBD1	TRBJ2-3	TRBV24-1	18	TGTGCCACCAGTGATTCGGGACCGGGACAGGGGAGCACAGATACGCAGTATTTT	CATSDSGPGQGSTDTQYF
-	TRBD1	TRBJ2-1	TRBV24-1	14	TGTGCCACCGGGGGACAGGGTTCCTACAATGAGCAGTTCTTC	CATGGQGSYNEQFF
-	-	TRBJ2-7	TRBV9	14	TGTGCCAGCAGCGTATCGGGGTTGGGCTACGAGCAGTACTTC	CASSVSGLGYEQYF
many	-	TRBJ2-7	TRBV7-2	16	TGTGCCAGCAGCTTAGCCCACCTTTTTACTAGAAACGAGCAGTACTTC	CASSLAHLFTRNEQYF
many	-	TRBJ2-7	TRBV2	14	TGTGCTTTCCCCATACAGGGATCCCAGGTGGAGCAGTACTTC	CAFPIQGSQVEQYF
many	TRBD1	TRBJ2-7	TRBV28	14	TGTGCCAGCAGATCCGGGACAGGGGGCTACGAGCAGTACTTC	CASRSGTGGYEQYF
many	-	TRBJ1-1	TRBV19	14	TGTGCCAGTAGTATCCAGGGACGGAGCACTGAAGCTTTCTTT	CASSIQGRSTEAFF
many	-	TRBJ2-7	TRBV2	14	TGTGCCAGCAGTGGAGGGGGTATGGCCTACGAGCAGTACTTC	CASSGGGMAYEQYF
many	-	TRBJ1-1	TRBV7-8	15	TGTGCCAGCAGCCCCTGGGGGGGGACGAACACTGAAGCTTTCTTT	CASSPWGGTNTEAFF
many	TRBD1	TRBJ1-1	TRBV6-1	14	TGTGCCAGCACCTCGGACAGGGGCGGCACTGAAGCTTTCTTT	CASTSDRGGTEAFF
-	TRBD1	TRBJ2-7	TRBV20-1	14	TGCAGTGCTAGAAGGGACAGGGAGCTCTACGAGCAGTACTTC	CSARRDRELYEQYF
many	TRBD2	TRBJ2-3	TRBV20-1	17	TGCAGTGCTAGACGGGGTTTGGCGGGAGGAGACACAGATACGCAGTATTTT	CSARRGLAGGDTDTQYF
-	-	TRBJ2-6	TRBV6-2/TRBV6-3	16	TGTGCCAGCAGCCATGGACGGATCTCTGGGGCCAACGTCCTGACTTTC	CASSHGRISGANVLTF
many	-	TRBJ1-1	TRBV12-3/TRBV12-4	12	TGTGCCAGCAGAACAAAGAACACTGAAGCTTTCTTT	CASRTKNTEAFF
many	-	TRBJ2-1	TRBV7-3	14	TGTGCCAGGGCCTCTGAGGGCCCGTGCAATGAGCAGTTCTTC	CARASEGPCNEQFF
few	TRBD1	TRBJ2-7	TRBV27	16	TGTGCCAGCAGTTTCAGCACAGGGGGTGGGCTATACGAGCAGTACTTC	CASSFSTGGGLYEQYF
many	-	TRBJ2-7	TRBV6-1	13	TGTGCCAGCATAGGGGGGAACTCCTACGAGCAGTACTTC	CASIGGNSYEQYF
-	-	TRBJ1-2	TRBV5-1	15	TGCGCCAGCAGCTTGCGGCCAGGGCAAGGCTATGGCTACACCTTC	CASSLRPGQGYGYTF
many	TRBD1	TRBJ1-5	TRBV7-9	15	TGTGCCAGCAGCTCCCGGGGACAGGACGATCAGCCCCAGCATTTT	CASSSRGQDDQPQHF
many	-	TRBJ1-5	TRBV6-1	16	TGTGCCAGCAGTGGTCCCGGGGACAATAGCAATCAGCCCCAGCATTTT	CASSGPGDNSNQPQHF
few	-	TRBJ1-5	TRBV20-1	16	TGCAGTGCTATTAAGGCAGGGAGAGGTAGCAATCAGCCCCAGCATTTT	CSAIKAGRGSNQPQHF
-	-	TRBJ2-1	TRBV20-1	14	TGCAGTGCTAGTTTAGCGGAGTCCTACAATGAGCAGTTCTTC	CSASLAESYNEQFF
-	-	TRBJ2-5	TRBV20-1	12	TGCAGTACCCGGACTGCACAAGAGACCCAGTACTTC	CSTRTAQETQYF
-	-	TRBJ1-6	TRBV10-3	16	TGTGCCATCAGTGAGTCGCAGTTTGGAACTCGAACACCCCTCCACTTT	CAISESQFGTRTPLHF
many	TRBD2	TRBJ2-3	TRBV11-2	17	TGTGCCAGCAGCTTAGCGATTTCGGGCGGGGGAACAGATACGCAGTATTTT	CASSLAISGGGTDTQYF
many	-	TRBJ1-4	TRBV30	14	TGTGCCTGGAGTGTAACGGGCAATAATGAAAAACTGTTTTTT	CAWSVTGNNEKLFF
-	-	TRBJ1-4	TRBV20-1	12	TGCAGTGCCCGGCAGGGTTCGGGAAAACTGTTTTTT	CSARQGSGKLFF
-	TRBD2	TRBJ2-1	TRBV20-1	13	TGCAGTGCTAGATCCGGGACTAGCGATGAGCAGTTCTTC	CSARSGTSDEQFF
-	-	TRBJ1-1	TRBV7-9	14	TGTGGCAGCACCCTCGGCAGCGTGGGCACTGAAGCTTTCTTT	CGSTLGSVGTEAFF
many	TRBD2	TRBJ2-2	TRBV29-1	14	TGCAGCGTTGAGGCTAGCGGGGGGACCGGGGAGCTGTTTTTT	CSVEASGGTGELFF
many	TRBD1	TRBJ1-2	TRBV20-1	13	TGCAGTGCTACGCGGACAGGGGAGGATGGCTACACCTTC	CSATRTGEDGYTF
-	TRBD1	TRBJ2-7	TRBV6-1	14	TGTGCCAGCAGTCGCCGGGACAGGGTCCACGAGCAGTACTTC	CASSRRDRVHEQYF
-	-	TRBJ1-2	TRBV2	12	TGTGCCAGCAGTGGCCTCAGGTCCGGCTACACCTTC	CASSGLRSGYTF
many	-	TRBJ1-6	TRBV12-3/TRBV12-4	13	TGTGCCAGCGCCCGGGCAGGGAACTCACCCCTCCACTTT	CASARAGNSPLHF
many	-	TRBJ2-6	TRBV18	15	TGTGCCAGCTCACCAGGTCAGGCTGGGGCCAACGTCCTGACTTTC	CASSPGQAGANVLTF
many	TRBD1	TRBJ1-5	TRBV19	18	TGTGCCAGTAGTATAGGCGTACGTAGGGGGACAGCTCTTCAGCCCCAGCATTTT	CASSIGVRRGTALQPQHF
many	-	TRBJ2-4	TRBV7-9	16	TGTGCCAGCAGCCCCAAAATCGAACTAGCCAAAAACATTCAGTACTTC	CASSPKIELAKNIQYF
-	-	TRBJ2-1	TRBV28	15	TGTGCCAGCAGTTCTCCGGCGGAGGGGTACAATGAGCAGTTCTTC	CASSSPAEGYNEQFF
many	TRBD2	TRBJ2-1	TRBV4-2	16	TGTGCCAGCAGCCTTGGGACTAGCGAGTCCTACAATGAGCAGTTCTTC	CASSLGTSESYNEQFF
many	TRBD1	TRBJ1-1	TRBV27	13	TGTGCCAGCAGCCTCAGGGGGGCCCCAATTGCTTTCTTT	CASSLRGAPIAFF
many	-	TRBJ1-1	TRBV6-2/TRBV6-3	15	TGTGCCAGCAGTTACGGAGGGGCACCTAACACTGAAGCTTTCTTT	CASSYGGAPNTEAFF
many	TRBD1	TRBJ2-1	TRBV7-2	16	TGTGCCAGCAGCTTATCCGGACAGGGACCCTACAATGAGCAGTTCTTC	CASSLSGQGPYNEQFF
many	-	TRBJ2-3	TRBV11-2	14	TGTGCCAGCAGCTTTAGATCGGGGACAGATACGCAGTATTTT	CASSFRSGTDTQYF
-	TRBD2	TRBJ2-3	TRBV5-1	15	TGCGCCAGCAGCTTAACCCTAGCGGGACCAGATACGCAGTATTTT	CASSLTLAGPDTQYF
many	TRBD1	TRBJ2-7	TRBV20-1	16	TGCAGTGCTAGAGCCCCTAGGGACAGCACCCTCTACGAGCAGTACTTC	CSARAPRDSTLYEQYF
-	-	TRBJ2-2	TRBV5-1	16	TGCGCCAGCAGCGTGAACGTTCTAGGGAACACCGGGGAGCTGTTTTTT	CASSVNVLGNTGELFF
few	TRBD2	TRBJ2-1	TRBV20-1	15	TGCAGTGCTGAGCGCACAAGCGGGAGGGCCAATGAGCAGTTCTTC	CSAERTSGRANEQFF
many	TRBD2	TRBJ2-1	TRBV24-1	15	TGTGCCACCAGTGACCCGGGACTAGCGGGATTGAGGCAGTTCTTC	CATSDPGLAGLRQFF
-	-	TRBJ2-3	TRBV20-1	16	TGCAGTGCACCACCCGCTGACCGAGGGGGCACAGATACGCAGTATTTT	CSAPPADRGGTDTQYF
many	-	TRBJ2-3	TRBV6-5	14	TGTGCCAGCAGTTACTTCGGGAGTACAGATACGCAGTATTTT	CASSYFGSTDTQYF